Listed below are T cell receptor beta chains from one sample, sequenced in a study of early stage breast cancer tumors. Assay used: immunoSEQ multiplex PCR; TCRdb lists only in-frame clones, some missing. The sample has 70,000 or so clones, approximately 80% seen once. The sequenced material came from blood. All receptors derive from a person aged 40 to 49 with breast cancer. The CDR3 runs from the conserved cysteine through the conserved F or W. D genes are given only for firm matches. Clone size is shown for a subset of rows, as once, few, many or a class of expanded clone.

CDR3nt: TGTGCCAGCAGTCCGGAGGGGACTGAAGCTTTCTTT
CDR3aa: CASSPEGTEAFF
v_gene: TRBV27
abundance: NA
j_gene: TRBJ1-1
d_gene: NA

CDR3nt: TGCGCCAGCAGCCAAGATGGGGCGGGAGGCCAAGAGACCCAGTACTTC
CDR3aa: CASSQDGAGGQETQYF
v_gene: TRBV4-1
abundance: NA
j_gene: TRBJ2-5
d_gene: TRBD2

CDR3nt: TGTGCCACCAGCCGGGGACAGCCAAACACTGAAGCTTTCTTT
CDR3aa: CATSRGQPNTEAFF
v_gene: TRBV15
abundance: NA
j_gene: TRBJ1-1
d_gene: TRBD1

CDR3nt: TGCGCCAGCAGCGGCACCAACGGCCTTAATGAGCAGTTCTTC
CDR3aa: CASSGTNGLNEQFF
v_gene: TRBV10-1
abundance: NA
j_gene: TRBJ2-1
d_gene: NA

CDR3nt: TGCGCCAGCAGCGGGGCGCCAGGGGCGATCGGGGAGCTGTTTTTT
CDR3aa: CASSGAPGAIGELFF
v_gene: TRBV5-1
abundance: NA
j_gene: TRBJ2-2
d_gene: NA

CDR3nt: TGCGCCAGCAGCTTGGCCGGCGGAAACTACGAGCAGTACTTC
CDR3aa: CASSLAGGNYEQYF
v_gene: TRBV5-1
abundance: NA
j_gene: TRBJ2-7
d_gene: NA

CDR3nt: TGTGCCACTAGACAGGGGACCGGGGCCAACGTCCTGACTTTC
CDR3aa: CATRQGTGANVLTF
v_gene: TRBV10-3
abundance: NA
j_gene: TRBJ2-6
d_gene: TRBD1

CDR3nt: TGTGCCAGCAGTGCCGGGGGAGGCGGTCAGCCCCAGCATTTT
CDR3aa: CASSAGGGGQPQHF
v_gene: TRBV28
abundance: NA
j_gene: TRBJ1-5
d_gene: NA

CDR3nt: TGTGCCAGCAGACACGGGGAAAAACCTTTATATGGCTACACCTTC
CDR3aa: CASRHGEKPLYGYTF
v_gene: TRBV6-5
abundance: once
j_gene: TRBJ1-2
d_gene: NA

CDR3nt: TGTGCCAGCAGTAAGGTGACCCAGTACTTC
CDR3aa: CASSKVTQYF
v_gene: TRBV28
abundance: NA
j_gene: TRBJ2-5
d_gene: NA

CDR3nt: TGTGCCAGTAGTGGAGATACGCAGTATTTT
CDR3aa: CASSGDTQYF
v_gene: TRBV19
abundance: NA
j_gene: TRBJ2-3
d_gene: NA

CDR3nt: TGTGCCAGCAGCCGGGGGGGACTAAAAGAGACCCAGTACTTC
CDR3aa: CASSRGGLKETQYF
v_gene: TRBV11-2
abundance: NA
j_gene: TRBJ2-5
d_gene: TRBD2

CDR3nt: TGTGCCAGCTCAGTGGGACAGGGAATATTTAACACTGAAGCTTTCTTT
CDR3aa: CASSVGQGIFNTEAFF
v_gene: TRBV18
abundance: NA
j_gene: TRBJ1-1
d_gene: TRBD1

CDR3nt: TGTGCCAGCAGCGAGGGGGTCGGACGGACCATGAACACTGAAGCTTTCTTT
CDR3aa: CASSEGVGRTMNTEAFF
v_gene: TRBV2
abundance: NA
j_gene: TRBJ1-1
d_gene: NA

CDR3nt: TGTGCCAGCAGCACTAGTGGGGGGCGCCGGTCCTACAATGAGCAGTTCTTC
CDR3aa: CASSTSGGRRSYNEQFF
v_gene: TRBV12-1
abundance: NA
j_gene: TRBJ2-1
d_gene: NA

CDR3nt: TGTGCCAGCAAAGACAGACGCTTGACCGAGACCCAGTACTTC
CDR3aa: CASKDRRLTETQYF
v_gene: TRBV6-1
abundance: NA
j_gene: TRBJ2-5
d_gene: NA

CDR3nt: TGTGCCAGCCGTCGGTCAGTCAGGGGCGAGTCCGAAGCTTTCTTT
CDR3aa: CASRRSVRGESEAFF
v_gene: TRBV2
abundance: NA
j_gene: TRBJ1-1
d_gene: NA

CDR3nt: TGTGCCAGCAGTCTTGGAGGGAACACTGAAGCTTTCTTT
CDR3aa: CASSLGGNTEAFF
v_gene: TRBV2
abundance: NA
j_gene: TRBJ1-1
d_gene: NA